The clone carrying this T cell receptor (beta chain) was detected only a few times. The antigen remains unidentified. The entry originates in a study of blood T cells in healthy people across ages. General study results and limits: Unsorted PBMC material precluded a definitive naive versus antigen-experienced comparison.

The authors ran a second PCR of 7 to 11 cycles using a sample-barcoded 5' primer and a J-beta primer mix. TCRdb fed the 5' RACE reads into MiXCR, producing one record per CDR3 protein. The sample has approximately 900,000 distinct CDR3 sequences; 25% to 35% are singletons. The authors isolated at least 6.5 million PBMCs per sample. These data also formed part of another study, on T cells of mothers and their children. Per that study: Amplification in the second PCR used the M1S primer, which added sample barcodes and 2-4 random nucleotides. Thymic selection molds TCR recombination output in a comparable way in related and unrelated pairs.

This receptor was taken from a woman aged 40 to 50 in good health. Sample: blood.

The DNA of the CDR3 is TGCAGTGCGCCCCCGAGGGGCCAGTGGCTAGAGACCCAGTACTTC. Encoded protein: CSAPPRGQWLETQYF. The chain links TRBV20-1 to TRBJ2-5; TRBD1 or TRBD2 may be the D gene (5 bases each). Trimming stripped 6 bases from V and 4 bases from J, with 21 bases between. The CDR3 length is 15 residues. Germline CDR1 reads DFQATT; CDR2 reads SNEGSKA (reference sequence).